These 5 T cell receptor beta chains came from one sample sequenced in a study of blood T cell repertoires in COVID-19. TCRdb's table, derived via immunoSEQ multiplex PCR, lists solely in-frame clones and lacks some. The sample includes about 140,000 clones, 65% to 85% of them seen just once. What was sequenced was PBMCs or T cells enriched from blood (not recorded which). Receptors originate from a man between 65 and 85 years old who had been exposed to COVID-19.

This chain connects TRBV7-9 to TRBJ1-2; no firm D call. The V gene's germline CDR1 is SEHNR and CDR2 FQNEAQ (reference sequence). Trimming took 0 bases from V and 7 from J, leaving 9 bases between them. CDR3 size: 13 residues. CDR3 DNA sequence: TGTGCCAGCAGCTTAGCGGCAGGCACTGGCTACACCTTC. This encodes CASSLAAGTGYTF.

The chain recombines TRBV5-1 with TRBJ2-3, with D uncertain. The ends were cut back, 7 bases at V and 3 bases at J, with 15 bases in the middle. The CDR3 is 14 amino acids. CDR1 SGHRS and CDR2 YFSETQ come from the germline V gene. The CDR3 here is CASQELGPTDTQYF. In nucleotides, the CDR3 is TGCGCCAGCCAGGAACTTGGGCCGACAGATACGCAGTATTTT.

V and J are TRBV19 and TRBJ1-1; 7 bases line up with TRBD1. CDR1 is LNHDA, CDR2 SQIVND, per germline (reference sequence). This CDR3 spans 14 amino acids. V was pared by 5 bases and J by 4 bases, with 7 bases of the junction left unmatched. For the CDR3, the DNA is TGTGCCAGTAGTCTAAGCAGGGGGACCACTGAAGCTTTCTTT. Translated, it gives CASSLSRGTTEAFF.

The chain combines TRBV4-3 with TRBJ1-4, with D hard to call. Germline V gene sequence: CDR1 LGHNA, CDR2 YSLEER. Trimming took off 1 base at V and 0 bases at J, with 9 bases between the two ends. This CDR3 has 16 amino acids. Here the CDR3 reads CASSQGRVPTNEKLFF. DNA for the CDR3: TGCGCCAGCAGCCAAGGCCGGGTCCCAACTAATGAAAAACTGTTTTTT.

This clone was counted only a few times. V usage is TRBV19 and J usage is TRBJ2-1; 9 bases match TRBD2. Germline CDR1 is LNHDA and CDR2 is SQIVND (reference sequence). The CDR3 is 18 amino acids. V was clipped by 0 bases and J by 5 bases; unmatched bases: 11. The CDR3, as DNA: TGTGCCAGTAGTATAGAGCCCCCGGGACTAGCTTTCCACAATGAGCAGTTCTTC. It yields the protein CASSIEPPGLAFHNEQFF.